These T cell receptor beta chains were read from a single sample in a study of blood T cell repertoires in COVID-19. The method was immunoSEQ multiplex PCR; TCRdb's version includes in-frame clones alone and lacks a portion of them. The sample shows approximately 250,000 clones, about 80% of them seen only once. Sequences were obtained from peripheral blood. The receptors come from a woman between 50 and 59 years old with acute or convalescent COVID-19. Both conserved end residues are part of each CDR3. The D gene is left open where the match is weak. Where a row states a size, it is once, few, many or the class of an expanded clone; other rows omit it.

size: -; V: TRBV30; J: TRBJ2-3; D: -; DNA: TGTGCCTGGAGTCGCCTACCAGATACGCAGTATTTT; CDR3: CAWSRLPDTQYF
size: few; V: TRBV27; J: TRBJ1-1; D: TRBD1; DNA: TGTGCCAGCAGTCCGGGGCGACAGGGGATTGGGAACACTGAAGCTTTCTTT; CDR3: CASSPGRQGIGNTEAFF
size: -; V: TRBV27; J: TRBJ2-7; D: TRBD2; DNA: TGTGCCAGCAGTCCTGAAAGACTAGCGGGAACCTACGAGCAGTACTTC; CDR3: CASSPERLAGTYEQYF
size: -; V: TRBV19; J: TRBJ1-5; D: -; DNA: TGTGCCAGTAGTGAATGGGAGGGTACATATGGTAGCAATCAGCCCCAGCATTTT; CDR3: CASSEWEGTYGSNQPQHF
size: -; V: TRBV9; J: TRBJ2-1; D: TRBD2; DNA: TGTGCCAGCAGCAGAGGAGCGGGGGGAACTTACAATGAGCAGTTCTTC; CDR3: CASSRGAGGTYNEQFF
size: -; V: TRBV14; J: TRBJ2-4; D: -; DNA: TGTGCCAGCAGCCAAAAGGGGGACATTCAGTACTTC; CDR3: CASSQKGDIQYF
size: -; V: TRBV19; J: TRBJ1-5; D: -; DNA: TGTGCCAGTAGGGAGATTGGTCAGCCCCAGCATTTT; CDR3: CASREIGQPQHF
size: -; V: TRBV2; J: TRBJ2-7; D: -; DNA: TGTGCCAGCAGTGAAGCGCGGGGTAGGGACGAGCAGTACTTC; CDR3: CASSEARGRDEQYF
size: -; V: TRBV7-2; J: TRBJ1-4; D: TRBD1; DNA: TGTGCCAGCAGCCCGAGGCGGACAGGGCGGGAAAAACTGTTTTTT; CDR3: CASSPRRTGREKLFF
size: -; V: TRBV10-3; J: TRBJ2-7; D: -; DNA: TGTGCCATCAGCGACACCAACTACGAGCAGTACTTC; CDR3: CAISDTNYEQYF
size: -; V: TRBV19; J: TRBJ1-5; D: TRBD1; DNA: TGTGCCAGTAGTGGCCTGACAGGGGGCGAGTTTAATCAGCCCCAGCATTTT; CDR3: CASSGLTGGEFNQPQHF
size: -; V: TRBV20-1; J: TRBJ2-7; D: TRBD2; DNA: TGCAGTGCTAGTCTCCTAGCGGGGAACTACGAGCAGTACTTC; CDR3: CSASLLAGNYEQYF
size: -; V: TRBV5-6; J: TRBJ1-4; D: -; DNA: TGTGCCAGCAGCCCAGAACCAGGGGATGAAAAACTGTTTTTT; CDR3: CASSPEPGDEKLFF
size: -; V: TRBV7-9; J: TRBJ1-4; D: -; DNA: TGTGCCAGCAGCCCGACCGGACAAGGGTTGTTTTTT; CDR3: CASSPTGQGLFF
size: -; V: TRBV7-9; J: TRBJ1-1; D: TRBD1; DNA: TGTGCCAGCAGCCCTTCGGCAGGGGGAGAAACTTTCTTT; CDR3: CASSPSAGGETFF
size: -; V: TRBV10-3; J: TRBJ1-2; D: TRBD1; DNA: TGTGCCAAACGACAGGGGGATGGCTACACCTTC; CDR3: CAKRQGDGYTF
size: -; V: TRBV19; J: TRBJ1-5; D: -; DNA: TGTGCCAGTAGGATAGGACAGACCGTGGTGGATCAGCCCCAGCATTTT; CDR3: CASRIGQTVVDQPQHF
size: -; V: TRBV18; J: TRBJ2-7; D: TRBD2; DNA: TGTGCCAGCTCACCTGGGACTAGCGCTAGGGTCGAGCAGTACTTC; CDR3: CASSPGTSARVEQYF
size: -; V: TRBV7-9; J: TRBJ2-1; D: -; DNA: TGTGCCAGCAGCAAAAGCGGGTACGAGCAGTTCTTC; CDR3: CASSKSGYEQFF
size: -; V: TRBV3-1/TRBV3-2; J: TRBJ2-7; D: -; DNA: TGTGCCAGCAGGCCCCAGGGTTCCTACGAGCAGTACTTC; CDR3: CASRPQGSYEQYF
size: few; V: TRBV10-3; J: TRBJ2-1; D: -; DNA: TGTGCCATCAGTGTCTCTGGGGAGGCCAATGAGCAGTTCTTC; CDR3: CAISVSGEANEQFF
size: -; V: TRBV10-3; J: TRBJ2-5; D: TRBD1; DNA: TGTGCCATCAGTGGACAGGGATCTGAGGAGACCCAGTACTTC; CDR3: CAISGQGSEETQYF
size: -; V: TRBV30; J: TRBJ1-5; D: TRBD1; DNA: TGTGCCTGGACAGGGGGCTACAATCAGCCCCAGCATTTT; CDR3: CAWTGGYNQPQHF
size: -; V: TRBV18; J: TRBJ2-7; D: TRBD2; DNA: TGTGCCAGCTCACCACCGCTAGCGGACTCCTACGAGCAGTACTTC; CDR3: CASSPPLADSYEQYF
size: -; V: TRBV16; J: TRBJ1-5; D: -; DNA: TGTGCCAGCAGCCCGGGACGGGGGAATCAGCCCCAGCATTTT; CDR3: CASSPGRGNQPQHF
size: -; V: TRBV2; J: TRBJ2-1; D: TRBD2; DNA: TGTGCCAGCAGTTATCCCACTAGCGGGAGGGACATAGATGAGCAGTTCTTC; CDR3: CASSYPTSGRDIDEQFF
size: -; V: TRBV28; J: TRBJ1-6; D: -; DNA: TGTGCCAGCAGGTGGGAGTTGGGCAATTCACCCCTCCACTTT; CDR3: CASRWELGNSPLHF
size: -; V: TRBV4-2; J: TRBJ2-5; D: -; DNA: TGTGCCAGCAGCCAAATTGTCGGGGTAGGGGAGACCCAGTACTTC; CDR3: CASSQIVGVGETQYF
size: -; V: TRBV10-3; J: TRBJ2-3; D: TRBD2; DNA: TGTGCCATCAGTGAGTCAGGGGCTAGCGGGGGTCGCACAGATACGCAGTATTTT; CDR3: CAISESGASGGRTDTQYF
size: -; V: TRBV10-3; J: TRBJ2-2; D: -; DNA: TGTGCCATCAGTGAGGCTAGCACCGGGGAGCTGTTTTTT; CDR3: CAISEASTGELFF
size: once; V: TRBV5-1; J: TRBJ2-3; D: TRBD1; DNA: TGCGCCAGCAGTCACCGGGACAGGGGATTTAGCACAGATACGCAGTATTTT; CDR3: CASSHRDRGFSTDTQYF
size: -; V: TRBV6-5; J: TRBJ2-3; D: TRBD2; DNA: TGTGCCAGCATTCTTAAACCGGGACTAGCGCCGTATTTT; CDR3: CASILKPGLAPYF
size: -; V: TRBV4-3; J: TRBJ2-2; D: TRBD1; DNA: TGCGCCAGCAGCTCCCGACAGGGGGCGGTCACCGGGGAGCTGTTTTTT; CDR3: CASSSRQGAVTGELFF
size: -; V: TRBV28; J: TRBJ1-2; D: -; DNA: TGTGCCAGCAGAATGGCAGGGTCGAACTATGGCTACACCTTC; CDR3: CASRMAGSNYGYTF
size: -; V: TRBV5-1; J: TRBJ1-1; D: -; DNA: TGCGCCAGCAGCTTGGACAGACCTAACACTGAAGCTTTCTTT; CDR3: CASSLDRPNTEAFF
size: -; V: TRBV19; J: TRBJ2-6; D: -; DNA: TGTGCTTGCCCTTTGGCCTCTGGGGCCAACGTCCTGACTTTC; CDR3: CACPLASGANVLTF
size: -; V: TRBV18; J: TRBJ1-4; D: TRBD1; DNA: TGTGCCAGCCGACGCGCTGGACAGGGGGATGAAAAACTGTTTTTT; CDR3: CASRRAGQGDEKLFF
size: -; V: TRBV7-2; J: TRBJ1-4; D: -; DNA: TGTGCCAGCAGCTCGGAGGCTAATGAAAAACTGTTTTTT; CDR3: CASSSEANEKLFF
size: -; V: TRBV3-1/TRBV3-2; J: TRBJ2-7; D: -; DNA: TGTGCCAGCAGCCAAGATCGTGCCTACGAGCAGTACTTC; CDR3: CASSQDRAYEQYF
size: -; V: TRBV30; J: TRBJ2-1; D: -; DNA: TGTGCCTCCGCCCCGCGCGATGAGCAGTTCTTC; CDR3: CASAPRDEQFF
size: -; V: TRBV30; J: TRBJ1-6; D: -; DNA: TGTGCCTGGAGGAGTGGAGGCTCCTATAATTCACCCCTCCACTTT; CDR3: CAWRSGGSYNSPLHF
size: -; V: TRBV28; J: TRBJ2-7; D: TRBD1; DNA: TGTGCCAGCAGTCCATCCGGGACAGGGAAATACGAGCAGTACTTC; CDR3: CASSPSGTGKYEQYF
size: -; V: TRBV29-1; J: TRBJ1-1; D: -; DNA: TGCAGCGTAAAGTTTGAGGGCACTGAAGCTTTCTTT; CDR3: CSVKFEGTEAFF
size: -; V: TRBV28; J: TRBJ1-1; D: -; DNA: TGTGCCAGCAGTTTACAGGTACGAAACACTGAAGCTTTCTTT; CDR3: CASSLQVRNTEAFF
size: -; V: TRBV6-2/TRBV6-3; J: TRBJ2-7; D: TRBD2; DNA: TGTGCCAGCAGTTACACGGGGGGAACCTACGAGCAGTACTTC; CDR3: CASSYTGGTYEQYF
size: -; V: TRBV19; J: TRBJ1-1; D: TRBD1; DNA: TGTGCCAGTAGTCTTAAATATCGACTCCGGGACAGGGGAATAAGGGGTGAAGCTTTCTTT; CDR3: CASSLKYRLRDRGIRGEAFF
size: -; V: TRBV18; J: TRBJ1-1; D: TRBD1; DNA: TGTGCCAGCTCATCGGAAGGGACAGTTACTGAAGCTTTCTTT; CDR3: CASSSEGTVTEAFF
size: -; V: TRBV3-1/TRBV3-2; J: TRBJ2-1; D: -; DNA: TGTGCCAGCAGCCAAGAAGGCCTAGCGAGGTACAATGAGCAGTTCTTC; CDR3: CASSQEGLARYNEQFF
size: once; V: TRBV7-8; J: TRBJ1-1; D: -; DNA: TGTGCCAGCAGCCAGATCAGGCCCATGAACACTGAAGCTTTCTTT; CDR3: CASSQIRPMNTEAFF
size: -; V: TRBV5-1; J: TRBJ1-2; D: TRBD1; DNA: TGCGCCAGCAGCTTGGCCGGGACAGGGCCCAACTATGGCTACACCTTC; CDR3: CASSLAGTGPNYGYTF
size: few; V: TRBV6-5; J: TRBJ1-2; D: TRBD1; DNA: TGTGCCAGCAGTTACCGACAGGGAACCGGCTATGGCTACACCTTC; CDR3: CASSYRQGTGYGYTF
size: once; V: TRBV24-1; J: TRBJ1-2; D: -; DNA: TGTGCCACCAGTGATTCAGATTCTGGCTACACCTTC; CDR3: CATSDSDSGYTF
size: -; V: TRBV3-1/TRBV3-2; J: TRBJ2-3; D: -; DNA: TGTGCCAGCAGCCAAGCTTGGGGGGTTGGCACAGATACGCAGTATTTT; CDR3: CASSQAWGVGTDTQYF
size: -; V: TRBV27; J: TRBJ2-5; D: -; DNA: TGTGCCAGCAGTTCCCGTATGCTACAGCAAGAGACCCAGTACTTC; CDR3: CASSSRMLQQETQYF
size: -; V: TRBV10-3; J: TRBJ1-1; D: -; DNA: TGTGCCATCAGAGAGGATGACACAAACACTGAAGCTTTCTTT; CDR3: CAIREDDTNTEAFF